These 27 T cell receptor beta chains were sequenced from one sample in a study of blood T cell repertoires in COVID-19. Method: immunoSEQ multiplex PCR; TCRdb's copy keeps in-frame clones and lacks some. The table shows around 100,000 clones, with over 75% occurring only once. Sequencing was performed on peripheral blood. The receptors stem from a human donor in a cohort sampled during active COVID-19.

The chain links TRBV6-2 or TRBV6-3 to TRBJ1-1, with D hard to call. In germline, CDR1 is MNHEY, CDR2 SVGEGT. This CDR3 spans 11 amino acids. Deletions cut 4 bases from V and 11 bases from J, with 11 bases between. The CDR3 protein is CASSLGRRAFF. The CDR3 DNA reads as TGTGCCAGCAGTTTAGGCCGGAGGGCTTTCTTT.

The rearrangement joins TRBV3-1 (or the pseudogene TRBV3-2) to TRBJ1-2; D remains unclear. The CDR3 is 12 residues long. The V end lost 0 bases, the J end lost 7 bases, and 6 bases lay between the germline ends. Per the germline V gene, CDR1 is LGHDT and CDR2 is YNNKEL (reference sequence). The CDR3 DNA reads TGTGCCAGCAGCCAAGACTATGGTGGCTACACCTTC. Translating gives CASSQDYGGYTF.

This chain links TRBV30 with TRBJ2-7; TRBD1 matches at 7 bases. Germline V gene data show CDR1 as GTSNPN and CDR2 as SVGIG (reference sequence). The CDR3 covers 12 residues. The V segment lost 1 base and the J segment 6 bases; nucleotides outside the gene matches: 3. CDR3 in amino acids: CAWSGQGSEQYF. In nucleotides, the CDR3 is TGTGCCTGGAGTGGACAGGGAAGCGAGCAGTACTTC.

The CDR3 reads CASSKDQDPSYEQYF. The CDR3 DNA is TGTGCCAGCAGCAAAGATCAGGATCCCTCCTACGAGCAGTACTTC. The V gene is TRBV21-1, the J gene TRBJ2-7; the table's D call of TRBD1 was not tested on the DNA. TRBV21-1 is a listed pseudogene. This CDR3 has 15 amino acids.

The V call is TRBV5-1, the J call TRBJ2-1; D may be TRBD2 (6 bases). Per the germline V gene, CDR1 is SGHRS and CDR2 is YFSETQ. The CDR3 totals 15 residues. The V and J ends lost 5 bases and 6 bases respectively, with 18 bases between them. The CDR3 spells CASSVAGSIGNEQFF. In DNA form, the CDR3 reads TGCGCCAGCAGTGTCGCGGGATCGATCGGCAATGAGCAGTTCTTC.

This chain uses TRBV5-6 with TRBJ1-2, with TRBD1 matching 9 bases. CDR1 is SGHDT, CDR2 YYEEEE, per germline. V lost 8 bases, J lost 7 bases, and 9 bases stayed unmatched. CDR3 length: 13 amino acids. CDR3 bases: TGTGCCAGTTCTACAGGGGGCGATTTTGGCTACACCTTC. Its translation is CASSTGGDFGYTF.

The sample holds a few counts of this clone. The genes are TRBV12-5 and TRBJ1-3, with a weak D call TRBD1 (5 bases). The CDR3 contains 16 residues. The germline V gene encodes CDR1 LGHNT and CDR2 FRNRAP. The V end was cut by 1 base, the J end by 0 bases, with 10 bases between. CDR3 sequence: CASGLGQIASGNTIYF. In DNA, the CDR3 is TGTGCTAGTGGTTTGGGACAGATTGCCTCTGGAAACACCATATATTTT.

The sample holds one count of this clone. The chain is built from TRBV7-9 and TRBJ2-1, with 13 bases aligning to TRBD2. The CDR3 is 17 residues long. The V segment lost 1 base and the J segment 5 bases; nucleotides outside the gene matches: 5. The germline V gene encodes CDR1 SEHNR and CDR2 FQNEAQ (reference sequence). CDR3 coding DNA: TGTGCCAGCAGCTTAGTTTTGGGACTAGCGGGGCACAATGAGCAGTTCTTC. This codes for CASSLVLGLAGHNEQFF.

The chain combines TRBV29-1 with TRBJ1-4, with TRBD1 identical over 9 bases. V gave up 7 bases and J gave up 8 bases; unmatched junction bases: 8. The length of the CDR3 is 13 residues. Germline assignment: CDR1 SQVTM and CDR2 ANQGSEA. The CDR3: CSARDREREKLFF. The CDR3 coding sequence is TGCAGCGCTCGGGACAGGGAGCGGGAAAAACTGTTTTTT.

The CDR3 region is CASKQSSYNEQFF. The CDR3 DNA reads TGTGCCAGCAAACAGAGCTCCTACAATGAGCAGTTCTTC. The gene calls are TRBV2 and TRBJ2-1; D is unresolved. Germline values: CDR1 SNHLY, CDR2 FYNNEI. Trimming removed 7 bases at V and 0 bases at J, with 7 bases between. CDR3 length equals 13 residues.

CDR3 region: CASSLVQGGEQYF. The CDR3 DNA reads as TGTGCCAGCAGCTTAGTCCAGGGGGGCGAGCAGTACTTC. This chain links TRBV11-2 with TRBJ2-7, with D perhaps matching TRBD1 (7 bases). Germline V gene lookup returns CDR1 SGHAT and CDR2 FQNNGV. V was pared by 1 base and J by 6 bases, with 10 bases between. The CDR3 extends over 13 amino acids. Filled out from reference TRBV11-2 and TRBJ2-7, the complete variable domain reads EAGVAQSPRYKIIEKRQSVAFWCNPISGHATLYWYQQILGQGPKLLIQFQNNGVVDDSQLPKDRFSAERLKGVDSTLKIQPAKLEDSAVYLCASSLVQGGEQYFGPGTRLTVT.

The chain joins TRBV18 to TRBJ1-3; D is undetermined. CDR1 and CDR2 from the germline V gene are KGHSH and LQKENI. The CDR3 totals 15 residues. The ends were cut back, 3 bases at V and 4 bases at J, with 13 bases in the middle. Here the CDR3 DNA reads TGTGCCAGCTCACCCCCTTTGGAGTCCGGAAACACCATATATTTT. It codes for CASSPPLESGNTIYF.

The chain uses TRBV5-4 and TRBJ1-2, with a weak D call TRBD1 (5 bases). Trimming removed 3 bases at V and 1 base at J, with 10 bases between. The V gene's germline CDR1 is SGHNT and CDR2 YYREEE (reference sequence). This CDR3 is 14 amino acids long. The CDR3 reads CASSSQGYNYGYTF. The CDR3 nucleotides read TGTGCCAGCAGCTCGCAGGGATATAACTATGGCTACACCTTC.

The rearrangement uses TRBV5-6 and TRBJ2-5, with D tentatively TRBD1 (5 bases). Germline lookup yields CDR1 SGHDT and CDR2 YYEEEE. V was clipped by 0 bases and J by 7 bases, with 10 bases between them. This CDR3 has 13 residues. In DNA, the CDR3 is TGTGCCAGCAGCTTGGGGACACTTCGGACCCAGTACTTC. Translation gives CASSLGTLRTQYF.

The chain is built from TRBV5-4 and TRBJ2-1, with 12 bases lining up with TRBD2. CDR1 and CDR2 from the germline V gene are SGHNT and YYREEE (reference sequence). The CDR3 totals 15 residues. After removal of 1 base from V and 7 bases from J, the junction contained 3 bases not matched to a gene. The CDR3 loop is CASSLTSGGPNEQFF. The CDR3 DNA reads TGTGCCAGCAGCTTGACTAGCGGGGGGCCTAATGAGCAGTTCTTC.

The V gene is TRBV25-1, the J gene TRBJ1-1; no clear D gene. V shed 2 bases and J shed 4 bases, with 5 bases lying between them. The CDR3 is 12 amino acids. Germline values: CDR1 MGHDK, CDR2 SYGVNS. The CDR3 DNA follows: TGTGCCAGCAGTGAAGGCATCACTGAAGCTTTCTTT. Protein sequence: CASSEGITEAFF.

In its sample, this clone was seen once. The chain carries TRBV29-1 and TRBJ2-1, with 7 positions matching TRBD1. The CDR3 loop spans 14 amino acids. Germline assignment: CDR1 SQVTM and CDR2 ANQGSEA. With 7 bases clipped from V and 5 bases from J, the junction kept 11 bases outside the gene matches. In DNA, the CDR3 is TGCAGCGGGACGGAAGGGGGCTTCAACAATGAGCAGTTCTTC. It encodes CSGTEGGFNNEQFF.

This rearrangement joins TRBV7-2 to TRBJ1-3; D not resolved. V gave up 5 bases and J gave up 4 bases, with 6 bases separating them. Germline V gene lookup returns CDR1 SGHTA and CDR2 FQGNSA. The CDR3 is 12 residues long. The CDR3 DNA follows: TGTGCCAGCAGCGAGGCGGGAAACACCATATATTTT. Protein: CASSEAGNTIYF.

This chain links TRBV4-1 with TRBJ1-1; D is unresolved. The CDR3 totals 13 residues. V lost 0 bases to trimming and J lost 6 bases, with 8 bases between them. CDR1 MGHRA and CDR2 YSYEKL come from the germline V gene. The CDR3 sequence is CASSQDPSPEAFF. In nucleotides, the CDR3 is TGCGCCAGCAGCCAAGATCCGTCCCCTGAAGCTTTCTTT.

CDR3 residues: CASSPSRVQNEQFF. The DNA for the CDR3 is TGTGCCAGCTCACCATCCAGGGTTCAAAATGAGCAGTTCTTC. The chain is built from TRBV18 and TRBJ2-1; D is perhaps TRBD1 (5 bases). V lost 2 bases, J lost 7 bases, and 12 bases lay in between. The CDR3 spans 14 residues. The germline gives CDR1 KGHSH, CDR2 LQKENI.

The CDR3 region is CASRKGGSTGELFF. For the CDR3, the DNA is TGTGCCAGCAGGAAGGGGGGGTCCACCGGGGAGCTGTTTTTT. The rearrangement joins TRBV9 to TRBJ2-2; the D gene is possibly TRBD2 (7 bases). Trimming removed 5 bases from V and 4 bases from J, with 12 bases in between. CDR3 size: 14 residues. CDR1 and CDR2 from the germline V gene are SGDLS and YYNGEE.

CDR3 amino acids: CASSLGGEESYNEQFF. The CDR3 nucleotides read TGCGCCAGCAGCTTGGGGGGGGAGGAGTCCTACAATGAGCAGTTCTTC. The rearrangement uses TRBV5-1 and TRBJ2-1; D is possibly TRBD2 (6 bases). V was cut by 0 bases and J by 1 base, with 11 bases left in between. Germline assignment: CDR1 SGHRS and CDR2 YFSETQ. This CDR3 spans 16 amino acids.

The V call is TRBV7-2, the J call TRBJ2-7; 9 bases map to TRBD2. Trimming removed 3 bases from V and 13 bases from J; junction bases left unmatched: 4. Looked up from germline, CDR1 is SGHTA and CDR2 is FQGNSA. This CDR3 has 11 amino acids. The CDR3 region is CASSFSGGLYF. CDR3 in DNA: TGTGCCAGCAGCTTTAGCGGGGGATTATACTTC.

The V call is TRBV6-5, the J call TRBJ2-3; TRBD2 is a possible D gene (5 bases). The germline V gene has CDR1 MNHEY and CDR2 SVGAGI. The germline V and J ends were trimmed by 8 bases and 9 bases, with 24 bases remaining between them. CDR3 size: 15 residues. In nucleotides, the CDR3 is TGTGCCAGCGCCATTGGTGCGGCCCCCGGGGAGACGCAGTATTTT. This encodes CASAIGAAPGETQYF.

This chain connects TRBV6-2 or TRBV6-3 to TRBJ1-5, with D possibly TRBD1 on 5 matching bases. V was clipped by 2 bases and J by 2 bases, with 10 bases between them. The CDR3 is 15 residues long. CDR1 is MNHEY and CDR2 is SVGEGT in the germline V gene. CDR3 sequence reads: CASSYPQAGNQPQHF. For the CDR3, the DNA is TGTGCCAGCAGTTACCCACAGGCTGGCAATCAGCCCCAGCATTTT.

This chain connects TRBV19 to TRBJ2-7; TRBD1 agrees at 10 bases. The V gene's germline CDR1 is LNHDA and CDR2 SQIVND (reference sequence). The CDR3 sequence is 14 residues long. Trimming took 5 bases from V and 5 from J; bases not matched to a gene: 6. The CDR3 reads CASSPGQGGHEQYF. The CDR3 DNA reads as TGTGCCAGTAGTCCCGGACAGGGGGGACACGAGCAGTACTTC.

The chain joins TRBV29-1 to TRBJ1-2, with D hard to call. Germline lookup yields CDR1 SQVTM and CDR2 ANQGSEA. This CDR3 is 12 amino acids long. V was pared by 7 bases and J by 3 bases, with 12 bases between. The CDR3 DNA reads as TGCAGCGCTTCCGACAACTACTATGGCTACACCTTC. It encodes CSASDNYYGYTF.